Below, 7 T cell receptor beta chains from the same sample are listed, as sequenced in a study of T-cell reconstitution after alpha-beta-depleted transplantation in children. Preparing the TCRbeta library involved the use of unique molecular identifiers. TCRdb analysed the PCR reads with MiXCR anew, one entry per CDR3 protein. Among about 640,000 distinct CDR3 sequences, about 15% were seen once, and the ten largest hold about 1.1%. Here the sequenced sample was PBMCs from the stem cell graft donor, taken from the stem cell graft. These receptors were obtained from a human donor who donated a stem cell graft to a child with acute myeloid leukemia.

This chain joins TRBV13 and TRBJ2-1; the D call may be TRBD1 or TRBD2 (6 bases each). V shed 8 bases and J shed 6 bases, with 11 bases lying between them. Per germline, CDR1 PRHDT and CDR2 FYEKMQ (reference sequence). The length of the CDR3 is 12 residues. The CDR3 spells CASRGPGNEQFF. In DNA form, the CDR3 reads TGTGCCAGCCGGGGGCCAGGCAATGAGCAGTTCTTC. The entire variable domain, with the rest obtained from reference TRBV13 and TRBJ2-1, is as follows: AAGVIQSPRHLIKEKRETATLKCYPIPRHDTVYWYQQGPGQDPQFLISFYEKMQSDKGSIPDRFSAQQFSDYHSELNMSSLELGDSALYFCASRGPGNEQFFGPGTRLTVL.

This clonotype occurred many times. The chain has TRBV20-1 and TRBJ2-5; 8 bases match TRBD2. This CDR3 has 17 amino acids. From germline, CDR1 is DFQATT and CDR2 SNEGSKA (reference sequence). J was trimmed by 1 base and V by 4 bases; bases with no gene match: 14. CDR3 in amino acids: CSATLRAGGQPQETQYF. CDR3 nucleotide sequence: TGCAGTGCTACCCTCAGGGCGGGGGGACAACCCCAAGAGACCCAGTACTTC.

The CDR3 loop reads CASSPGQIRGYTF. CDR3 bases: TGTGCCAGCAGCCCGGGACAGATCCGCGGCTACACCTTC. The rearrangement links TRBV5-6 to TRBJ1-2, with TRBD1 matching over 7 bases. The germline CDR1 and CDR2 sequences are SGHDT and YYEEEE. V trimming: 4 bases; J trimming: 8 bases; junction bases outside the gene matches: 8. CDR3 length: 13 amino acids. Using reference TRBV5-6 and TRBJ1-2 for the parts outside the CDR3, the full variable domain is DAGVTQSPTHLIKTRGQQVTLRCSPKSGHDTVSWYQQALGQGPQFIFQYYEEEERQRGNFPDRFSGHQFPNYSSELNVNALLLGDSALYLCASSPGQIRGYTFGSGTRLTVV.

The table lists this clonotype with a few counts. This chain uses TRBV20-1 with TRBJ1-2; a possible D gene is TRBD1 (5 bases). Trimming left V 6 bases short and J 4 bases short, with 6 bases between. The CDR3 is made up of 10 amino acids. Germline CDR1 and CDR2: DFQATT and SNEGSKA (reference sequence). The DNA for the CDR3 is TGCAGTGCGGGACCCTATGGCTACACCTTC. This encodes CSAGPYGYTF.

The chain couples TRBV7-6 to TRBJ2-4, with 9 nucleotides matching TRBD1. CDR1 is SGHVS and CDR2 is FNYEAQ in the germline V gene. The CDR3 runs to 18 residues. V lost 2 bases to trimming and J lost 9 bases; unmatched junction nucleotides: 17. CDR3 residues: CASSLKSPGTGSLGIQYF. CDR3 bases: TGTGCCAGCAGCTTAAAGTCCCCCGGGACAGGGAGTTTGGGCATTCAGTACTTC.

This clonotype was seen once. V and J are TRBV14 and TRBJ2-3, with 9 bases aligning to TRBD2. Per germline, CDR1 SGHDN and CDR2 FVKESK. Unmatched junction bases numbered 6, after V lost 2 bases and J lost 6 bases. The CDR3 sequence is 15 residues long. CDR3 amino acids: CASSQLTSGKDTQYF. Written as DNA, the CDR3 is TGTGCCAGCAGCCAACTGACTAGCGGCAAGGATACGCAGTATTTT.

This clonotype was found many times. The chain employs TRBV27 and TRBJ2-1; a weak D match, TRBD1 (6 bases). Germline V lookup: CDR1 MNHEY, CDR2 SMNVEV (reference sequence). V was clipped by 4 bases and J by 4 bases, with 17 bases between them. The length of the CDR3 is 16 residues. The CDR3, as DNA: TGTGCCAGCAGTTCTTTACAGGGTCTAGCTTACAATGAGCAGTTCTTC. This encodes CASSSLQGLAYNEQFF.